A single sample is the source of the 16 T cell receptor beta chains below, sequenced in a study of CD8+ T cells in alopecia areata. RNA, once extracted, was reverse transcribed into cDNA for use as the sequencing template. Sequencing was performed with immunoSEQ multiplex PCR; in TCRdb, only in-frame clones are kept and a portion is missing. Of around 200,000 clones in the sample, roughly 50% are singletons; the top ten hold approximately 11%. Treatment in this sample: oral pan-JAK inhibitor, 5-10 mg twice daily. Sample: CD8+ T cells sorted from blood, taken at week 24, from a patient treated with tofacitinib. All receptors come from a human donor with alopecia areata.

This chain joins TRBV9 and TRBJ2-7; D unclear. The CDR3 is 15 amino acids. Trimming took off 6 bases at V and 1 base at J, with 17 bases between the two ends. CDR1 is SGDLS and CDR2 is YYNGEE in the germline V gene. CDR3 in amino acids: CASTNSKGRSYEQYF. The DNA of the CDR3 is TGTGCCAGCACTAATAGCAAGGGTAGATCCTACGAGCAGTACTTC.

The rearrangement links TRBV14 to TRBJ2-2; D is undetermined. The CDR3 is made up of 14 amino acids. CDR1 is SGHDN and CDR2 is FVKESK in the germline V gene. V was shortened by 1 base and J by 5 bases, with 8 bases between the two germline ends. The DNA for the CDR3 is TGTGCCAGCAGCCAAGCCGCACTGACCGGGGAGCTGTTTTTT. Its protein is CASSQAALTGELFF.

The rearrangement links TRBV9 to TRBJ2-2, with D perhaps TRBD1 (6 bases). The CDR3 length is 13 residues. Germline V lookup: CDR1 SGDLS, CDR2 YYNGEE. The V end lost 7 bases, the J end lost 1 base, and 8 bases lay between the germline ends. The CDR3 spells CASATGNTGELFF. In DNA form, the CDR3 reads TGTGCCAGCGCGACAGGGAACACCGGGGAGCTGTTTTTT.

The V and J genes are TRBV2 and TRBJ1-4; TRBD1 matches at 11 bases. The CDR3 is made up of 16 amino acids. Germline V gene sequence: CDR1 SNHLY, CDR2 FYNNEI. J was trimmed by 6 bases and V by 6 bases; bases with no gene match: 9. The CDR3 DNA reads TGTGCCAGCAGGTCCTCCGGGACAGGGGGTTATGAAAAACTGTTTTTT. Its translation: CASRSSGTGGYEKLFF. Drawing the rest from reference TRBV2 and TRBJ1-4, the complete variable domain is EPEVTQTPSHQVTQMGQEVILRCVPISNHLYFYWYRQILGQKVEFLVSFYNNEISEKSEIFDDQFSVERPDGSNFTLKIRSTKLEDSAMYFCASRSSGTGGYEKLFFGSGTQLSVL.

The rearrangement uses TRBV15 and TRBJ1-3, with TRBD1 matching 7 bases. CDR1 is LNHNV, CDR2 YYDKDF, per germline (reference sequence). The J segment lost 0 bases and the V segment lost 3 bases, leaving 8 bases of the junction unmatched. The CDR3 is 17 amino acids. The CDR3 spells CATSSKGQVLSGNTIYF. As DNA, the CDR3 is TGTGCCACCAGCAGCAAAGGACAGGTTCTCTCTGGAAACACCATATATTTT.

The chain links TRBV7-6 to TRBJ2-7; D is tentatively TRBD1 or TRBD2 (6 bases each). CDR1 is SGHVS and CDR2 is FNYEAQ in the germline V gene. CDR3 length: 18 residues. With 0 bases removed from V and 5 bases from J, the gap between germline ends came to 23 bases. The CDR3 nucleotides read TGTGCCAGCAGCTTAGCTACGGTGCTGGCGAGGGGGGCGAACGAGCAGTACTTC. Amino acids: CASSLATVLARGANEQYF.

The gene calls are TRBV11-2 and TRBJ2-1, with TRBD2 matching 8 bases. After removal of 2 bases from V and 12 bases from J, the junction contained 9 bases not matched to a gene. The CDR3 has 14 amino acids. Germline V gives CDR1 SGHAT, CDR2 FQNNGV. CDR3 sequence: CASSLRASGRPQFF. In DNA form, the CDR3 reads TGTGCCAGCAGCTTACGGGCTAGCGGGCGACCGCAGTTCTTC.

The rearrangement links TRBV5-1 to TRBJ2-7; 11 nucleotides align to TRBD1. Trimming took 0 bases from V and 6 from J; bases not matched to a gene: 8. CDR1 SGHRS and CDR2 YFSETQ come from the germline V gene. The CDR3 extends over 16 amino acids. The CDR3 sequence is CASSLGTGGSTVEQYF. The CDR3 DNA sequence: TGCGCCAGCAGCTTGGGGACAGGGGGCAGTACGGTCGAGCAGTACTTC.

The genes are TRBV6-5 and TRBJ2-1, with D perhaps matching TRBD1 or TRBD2 (6 bases each). This CDR3 contains 14 residues. CDR1 and CDR2 (germline): MNHEY, SVGAGI. V was shortened by 2 bases and J by 4 bases, with 9 bases between the two germline ends. The CDR3 loop is CASSYRGRYNEQFF. The CDR3 DNA reads TGTGCCAGCAGTTACCGGGGGCGGTACAATGAGCAGTTCTTC.

The chain couples TRBV27 to TRBJ2-4, with a weak D call TRBD1 (6 bases). CDR1 is MNHEY, CDR2 SMNVEV, per germline (reference sequence). This CDR3 is 12 amino acids long. V was trimmed by 10 bases and J by 1 base, leaving 8 bases between them. CDR3 sequence reads: CATTGAKNIQYF. The CDR3 region has the DNA TGTGCCACCACAGGGGCCAAAAACATTCAGTACTTC.

This chain joins TRBV7-3 and TRBJ2-1; D perhaps matches TRBD1 (6 bases). The CDR3 has 13 amino acids. CDR1 is SGHTA, CDR2 FQGTGA, per germline. Trimming stripped 8 bases from V and 8 bases from J, with 16 bases between. CDR3 nucleotides: TGTGCCAGCGGCATACAGGGTGGGGATGAGCAGTTCTTC. Protein sequence: CASGIQGGDEQFF.

The gene calls are TRBV7-2 and TRBJ2-1; D is unclear. V lost 3 bases to trimming and J lost 10 bases, with 7 bases between them. The germline V gene has CDR1 SGHTA and CDR2 FQGNSA. This CDR3 is built from 11 residues. This CDR3 is CASSFSREQFF. The CDR3 DNA reads as TGTGCCAGCAGCTTTTCCAGGGAGCAGTTCTTC.

Only a few counts were recorded for this clone. The rearrangement joins TRBV7-8 to TRBJ2-7; D is uncertain. Germline V gene lookup returns CDR1 SGHVS and CDR2 FQNEAQ. V was shortened by 1 base and J by 6 bases, with 7 bases between the two germline ends. The CDR3 is 12 amino acids. The CDR3 DNA reads TGTGCCAGCAGCTTAGAATTCCCCGAGCAGTACTTC. Its protein is CASSLEFPEQYF. Full variable domain (remainder filled in from reference TRBV7-8 and TRBJ2-7): GAGVSQSPRYKVAKRGQDVALRCDPISGHVSLFWYQQALGQGPEFLTYFQNEAQLDKSGLPSDRFFAERPEGSVSTLKIQRTQQEDSAVYLCASSLEFPEQYFGPGTRLTVT.

This chain uses TRBV30 with TRBJ2-7; D remains unclear. Germline loops: CDR1 GTSNPN, CDR2 SVGIG (reference sequence). This CDR3 has 13 amino acids. Trimming left V 2 bases short and J 4 bases short, with 12 bases between. The CDR3 spells CAWSSEIGYEQYF. CDR3 sequence (DNA): TGTGCCTGGAGTTCGGAGATCGGGTACGAGCAGTACTTC.

This clone was picked up a small number of times. This chain connects TRBV6-6 to TRBJ1-1, with 7 nucleotides matching TRBD1. Germline V CDR1 and CDR2: MNHNY, SVGAGI (reference sequence). After removal of 0 bases from V and 6 bases from J, the junction contained 10 bases not matched to a gene. The CDR3 totals 16 residues. In DNA, the CDR3 is TGTGCCAGCAGTTACTCTGCACAGGGGTTTGGACCTGAAGCTTTCTTT. It translates to CASSYSAQGFGPEAFF.

This chain uses TRBV15 with TRBJ2-2; D call uncertain. The CDR3 contains 13 residues. With 1 base removed from V and 5 bases from J, the gap between germline ends came to 5 bases. In germline, CDR1 is LNHNV, CDR2 YYDKDF (reference sequence). CDR3 protein: CATSRAGTGELFF. For the CDR3, the DNA is TGTGCCACCAGCAGAGCCGGGACCGGGGAGCTGTTTTTT.